This T cell receptor beta chain comes out of a study of cytomegalovirus exposure and HLA in healthy donors. The overall study: The use of the same platform for the 90 to 150 validation repertoires and the roughly 700 first-cohort repertoires was reported by a later analysis.

This CDR3 contains 15 residues. Germline V lookup: CDR1 SGHTA, CDR2 FQGTGA. V gave up 2 bases and J gave up 1 base; unmatched junction bases: 3. Remarks on this clone: Its target is not known.

The repertoire was sequenced with immunoSEQ multiplex PCR; TCRdb's copy has only in-frame clones and lacks some. Here the sample spans fewer than 60,000 clones, 93% being singletons. Points from the study as a whole: Despite most TCR sequences being rare, some public TCRs occurred in many donors.

The specimen sequenced was PBMCs. This clonotype was sampled from a woman under 30 in good health and CMV-seropositive. The V call is TRBV7-3, the J call TRBJ1-1; TRBD1 aligns across 8 bases. CDR3 sequence: CASSLSGTGNTEAFF. CDR3 DNA sequence: TGTGCCAGCAGCTTATCCGGGACAGGGAACACTGAAGCTTTCTTT.